Listed below are T cell receptor beta chains from one sample, sequenced in a study of T cells in narcolepsy. TCRdb's copy holds only in-frame clones and misses some; the assay was immunoSEQ multiplex PCR. Here the sample spans about 31,000 clones, around four fifths being singletons. Sequencing was performed on CD45RA- memory CD4+ T cells from PBMCs. These TCRs come from a human donor with narcolepsy. CDR3s include the opening cysteine and the closing phenylalanine or tryptophan. A D gene is named only where the DNA matches it firmly. A clone size is listed for some rows: how often the clone was seen (once, few, many), or a class if it is expanded.

v_gene: TRBV7-9
j_gene: TRBJ2-1
d_gene: TRBD2
abundance: .
CDR3aa: CASRRGSGSSYNEQFF
CDR3nt: TGTGCCAGCAGGAGGGGCAGCGGGAGCTCCTACAATGAGCAGTTCTTC

v_gene: TRBV19
j_gene: TRBJ2-1
d_gene: TRBD2
abundance: .
CDR3aa: CASSIVRTSPSYNEQFF
CDR3nt: TGTGCCAGTAGTATCGTTCGGACTAGCCCGTCCTACAATGAGCAGTTCTTC

v_gene: TRBV6-1
j_gene: TRBJ2-1
d_gene: .
abundance: .
CDR3aa: CASSVTVRGNEQFF
CDR3nt: TGTGCCAGCAGTGTGACGGTCAGGGGCAATGAGCAGTTCTTC

v_gene: TRBV19
j_gene: TRBJ2-3
d_gene: TRBD2
abundance: .
CDR3aa: CASSSLGAGGLDTQYF
CDR3nt: TGTGCCAGTAGCAGTCTGGGAGCGGGGGGGTTGGATACGCAGTATTTT

v_gene: TRBV19
j_gene: TRBJ1-2
d_gene: .
abundance: .
CDR3aa: CASSMNSNYGYTF
CDR3nt: TGTGCCAGTAGTATGAACAGTAACTATGGCTACACCTTC

v_gene: TRBV19
j_gene: TRBJ2-1
d_gene: TRBD2
abundance: once
CDR3aa: CASSIVSGGHYEQFF
CDR3nt: TGTGCCAGTAGTATCGTTAGCGGGGGGCATTATGAGCAGTTCTTC

v_gene: TRBV7-6
j_gene: TRBJ1-2
d_gene: .
abundance: .
CDR3aa: CASSLGSGGGDYGYTF
CDR3nt: TGTGCCAGCAGCTTAGGATCGGGGGGCGGCGACTATGGCTACACCTTC

v_gene: TRBV2
j_gene: TRBJ2-3
d_gene: TRBD2
abundance: .
CDR3aa: CASKAGGFLRTDTQYF
CDR3nt: TGTGCCAGCAAAGCGGGAGGGTTCCTTAGGACAGATACGCAGTATTTT

v_gene: TRBV2
j_gene: TRBJ2-3
d_gene: TRBD2
abundance: once
CDR3aa: CASGTSGGTDTQYF
CDR3nt: TGTGCCAGCGGAACTAGCGGGGGGACAGATACGCAGTATTTT

v_gene: TRBV10-3
j_gene: TRBJ1-5
d_gene: .
abundance: .
CDR3aa: CAISEGDVYQPQHF
CDR3nt: TGTGCCATCAGTGAAGGGGACGTCTATCAGCCCCAGCATTTT

v_gene: TRBV7-8
j_gene: TRBJ2-1
d_gene: TRBD1
abundance: .
CDR3aa: CASSFDRVGEQFF
CDR3nt: TGTGCCAGCAGCTTCGACAGGGTAGGTGAGCAGTTCTTC

v_gene: TRBV7-7
j_gene: TRBJ1-5
d_gene: .
abundance: .
CDR3aa: CASSSDSNQPQHF
CDR3nt: TGTGCCAGCAGTTCAGATAGCAATCAGCCCCAGCATTTT

v_gene: TRBV6-1
j_gene: TRBJ1-2
d_gene: TRBD1
abundance: few
CDR3aa: CASSESTGGVGYTF
CDR3nt: TGTGCCAGCAGTGAGTCGACAGGGGGCGTTGGCTACACCTTC

v_gene: TRBV6-1
j_gene: TRBJ2-7
d_gene: .
abundance: .
CDR3aa: CASSARFDSYEQYF
CDR3nt: TGTGCCAGCAGTGCACGATTTGACTCCTACGAGCAGTACTTC

v_gene: TRBV5-1
j_gene: TRBJ2-6
d_gene: .
abundance: .
CDR3aa: CASSFGAGRSGANVLTF
CDR3nt: TGCGCCAGCAGCTTTGGTGCAGGGCGCTCTGGGGCCAACGTCCTGACTTTC

v_gene: TRBV5-1
j_gene: TRBJ1-1
d_gene: TRBD1
abundance: .
CDR3aa: CASSFADRSEAFF
CDR3nt: TGCGCCAGCAGCTTCGCGGACAGGTCTGAAGCTTTCTTT

v_gene: TRBV14
j_gene: TRBJ2-1
d_gene: TRBD1
abundance: .
CDR3aa: CASSHAGTGDSGGQFF
CDR3nt: TGTGCCAGCAGCCACGCCGGGACAGGGGACTCTGGGGGGCAGTTCTTC

v_gene: TRBV25-1
j_gene: TRBJ1-2
d_gene: TRBD1
abundance: .
CDR3aa: CASSRQGRYGYTF
CDR3nt: TGTGCCAGCAGCCGACAGGGGAGGTATGGCTACACCTTC

v_gene: TRBV6-1
j_gene: TRBJ1-5
d_gene: .
abundance: .
CDR3aa: CASSEAEQQPQHF
CDR3nt: TGTGCCAGCAGTGAGGCAGAGCAGCAGCCCCAGCATTTT

v_gene: TRBV13
j_gene: TRBJ2-7
d_gene: .
abundance: .
CDR3aa: CASSRTPAGHEQYF
CDR3nt: TGTGCCAGCAGCCGGACCCCCGCGGGGCACGAGCAGTACTTC

v_gene: TRBV5-4
j_gene: TRBJ2-6
d_gene: .
abundance: .
CDR3aa: CASSLRVGLAGANVLTF
CDR3nt: TGTGCCAGCAGCTTGCGGGTAGGCCTTGCTGGGGCCAACGTCCTGACTTTC

v_gene: TRBV6-1
j_gene: TRBJ1-1
d_gene: TRBD1
abundance: few
CDR3aa: CASSETRGRTEAFF
CDR3nt: TGTGCCAGCAGTGAAACGAGGGGGCGCACTGAAGCTTTCTTT

v_gene: TRBV11-2
j_gene: TRBJ2-5
d_gene: .
abundance: .
CDR3aa: CASSLRGSTEETQYF
CDR3nt: TGTGCCAGCAGCTTAAGGGGATCTACCGAAGAGACCCAGTACTTC

v_gene: TRBV6-4
j_gene: TRBJ1-2
d_gene: TRBD1
abundance: once
CDR3aa: CASSPGGPLLGYTF
CDR3nt: TGTGCCAGCAGTCCAGGGGGCCCTCTTCTCGGCTACACCTTC

v_gene: TRBV2
j_gene: TRBJ1-2
d_gene: .
abundance: .
CDR3aa: CASREDSRNYGYTF
CDR3nt: TGTGCCAGCCGGGAGGACTCGAGGAACTATGGCTACACCTTC

v_gene: TRBV19
j_gene: TRBJ2-5
d_gene: .
abundance: .
CDR3aa: CASSSGRATTTRDPVPTQKTQYF
CDR3nt: TGTGCCAGTAGTAGCGGCAGGGCCACAACTACAAGAGACCCAGTACCAACTCAGAAGACCCAGTACTTC

v_gene: TRBV4-2
j_gene: TRBJ1-3
d_gene: TRBD1
abundance: .
CDR3aa: CASSQEFNQGGNTIYF
CDR3nt: TGTGCCAGCAGCCAAGAATTTAATCAGGGGGGGAACACCATATATTTT

v_gene: TRBV5-4
j_gene: TRBJ2-7
d_gene: .
abundance: once
CDR3aa: CASSLERRGAPSYEQYF
CDR3nt: TGTGCCAGCAGCTTGGAGAGGAGGGGGGCCCCCTCCTACGAGCAGTACTTC

v_gene: TRBV9
j_gene: TRBJ2-3
d_gene: TRBD2
abundance: .
CDR3aa: CASSVTAGGPPDTQYF
CDR3nt: TGTGCCAGCAGCGTGACAGCGGGGGGCCCCCCAGATACGCAGTATTTT

v_gene: TRBV18
j_gene: TRBJ2-3
d_gene: .
abundance: .
CDR3aa: CASSPSRTGTDTQYF
CDR3nt: TGTGCCAGCTCACCATCTAGGACAGGCACAGATACGCAGTATTTT

v_gene: TRBV19
j_gene: TRBJ2-2
d_gene: .
abundance: .
CDR3aa: CASSNTGELFF
CDR3nt: TGTGCCAGTAGTAACACCGGGGAGCTGTTTTTT

v_gene: TRBV6-1
j_gene: TRBJ1-5
d_gene: .
abundance: few
CDR3aa: CASRGGSQPQHF
CDR3nt: TGTGCCAGCAGGGGAGGGTCTCAGCCCCAGCATTTT

v_gene: TRBV5-1
j_gene: TRBJ1-1
d_gene: .
abundance: once
CDR3aa: CASSLDGGPAEAFF
CDR3nt: TGCGCCAGCAGCTTGGACGGCGGCCCCGCTGAAGCTTTCTTT

v_gene: TRBV19
j_gene: TRBJ2-1
d_gene: .
abundance: .
CDR3aa: CASSSTPGTWAYNEQFF
CDR3nt: TGTGCCAGTAGCAGCACACCCGGCACGTGGGCCTACAATGAGCAGTTCTTC

v_gene: TRBV5-1
j_gene: TRBJ2-6
d_gene: .
abundance: .
CDR3aa: CASSLGQISGANVLTF
CDR3nt: TGCGCCAGCAGCTTGGGACAGATATCTGGGGCCAACGTCCTGACTTTC

v_gene: TRBV2
j_gene: TRBJ2-7
d_gene: .
abundance: .
CDR3aa: CASSARYEQYF
CDR3nt: TGTGCCAGCAGTGCCAGGTACGAGCAGTACTTC

v_gene: TRBV6-5
j_gene: TRBJ1-1
d_gene: TRBD1
abundance: once
CDR3aa: CASRRGQGTEAFF
CDR3nt: TGTGCCAGCAGGAGGGGGCAGGGCACTGAAGCTTTCTTT

v_gene: TRBV4-1
j_gene: TRBJ2-3
d_gene: .
abundance: .
CDR3aa: CASSQEFATQYF
CDR3nt: TGCGCCAGCAGCCAAGAGTTCGCTACGCAGTATTTT

v_gene: TRBV6-1
j_gene: TRBJ1-5
d_gene: .
abundance: few
CDR3aa: CASSSQRADQPQHF
CDR3nt: TGTGCCAGCAGCTCTCAGCGGGCTGATCAGCCCCAGCATTTT

v_gene: TRBV5-6
j_gene: TRBJ1-5
d_gene: TRBD1
abundance: .
CDR3aa: CASSGGTGGSNQPQHF
CDR3nt: TGTGCCAGCAGCGGTGGGACAGGGGGCTCTAATCAGCCCCAGCATTTT

v_gene: TRBV30
j_gene: TRBJ1-1
d_gene: .
abundance: .
CDR3aa: CAWSFRVNTEAFF
CDR3nt: TGTGCCTGGAGTTTCAGGGTGAACACTGAAGCTTTCTTT

v_gene: TRBV11-3
j_gene: TRBJ1-5
d_gene: TRBD1
abundance: .
CDR3aa: CASSLVKGTGGWDQPQHF
CDR3nt: TGTGCCAGCAGCTTAGTGAAGGGAACAGGGGGCTGGGATCAGCCCCAGCATTTT

v_gene: TRBV5-1
j_gene: TRBJ2-7
d_gene: .
abundance: .
CDR3aa: CASSQGLDGISSYEQYF
CDR3nt: TGCGCCAGCAGTCAAGGACTTGACGGTATTAGCTCCTACGAGCAGTACTTC

v_gene: TRBV7-9
j_gene: TRBJ2-7
d_gene: TRBD1
abundance: few
CDR3aa: CASSLDGTGAYEQYF
CDR3nt: TGTGCCAGCAGCTTAGATGGGACAGGGGCGTACGAGCAGTACTTC

v_gene: TRBV25-1
j_gene: TRBJ2-5
d_gene: TRBD1
abundance: few
CDR3aa: CASSLEQGAVETQYF
CDR3nt: TGTGCCAGCTCTCTTGAACAGGGGGCCGTAGAGACCCAGTACTTC

v_gene: TRBV27
j_gene: TRBJ1-1
d_gene: .
abundance: .
CDR3aa: CASSSQKRGNTEAFF
CDR3nt: TGTGCCAGCAGTTCCCAAAAGAGGGGTAACACTGAAGCTTTCTTT

v_gene: TRBV5-6
j_gene: TRBJ1-1
d_gene: .
abundance: .
CDR3aa: CASSQGPFEKNTEAFF
CDR3nt: TGTGCCAGCAGCCAGGGACCTTTCGAAAAGAACACTGAAGCTTTCTTT

v_gene: TRBV5-1
j_gene: TRBJ1-3
d_gene: .
abundance: .
CDR3aa: CASSLTRSGNTIYF
CDR3nt: TGCGCCAGCAGCTTGACCAGGTCGGGAAACACCATATATTTT

v_gene: TRBV5-4
j_gene: TRBJ1-1
d_gene: .
abundance: .
CDR3aa: CASSYPQGNTEAFF
CDR3nt: TGTGCCAGCAGCTACCCACAGGGTAACACTGAAGCTTTCTTT